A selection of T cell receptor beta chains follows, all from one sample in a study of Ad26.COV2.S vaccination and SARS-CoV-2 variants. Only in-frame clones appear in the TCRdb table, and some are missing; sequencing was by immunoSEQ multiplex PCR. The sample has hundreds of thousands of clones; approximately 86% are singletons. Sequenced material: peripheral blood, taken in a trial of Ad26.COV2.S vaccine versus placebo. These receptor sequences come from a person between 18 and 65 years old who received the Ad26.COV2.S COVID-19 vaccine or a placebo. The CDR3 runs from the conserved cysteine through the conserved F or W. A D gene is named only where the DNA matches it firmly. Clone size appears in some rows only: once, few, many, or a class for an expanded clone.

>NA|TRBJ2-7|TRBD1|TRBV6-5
CATRTGVWSEQYF
TGTGCCACAAGGACAGGCGTCTGGTCCGAGCAGTACTTC
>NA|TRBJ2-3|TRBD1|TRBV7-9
CASSFDRGSDTQYF
TGTGCCAGCAGCTTCGACAGGGGATCAGATACGCAGTATTTT
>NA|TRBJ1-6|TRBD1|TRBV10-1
CASIRKGARAQVNNSPLHF
TGCGCCAGCATCCGGAAGGGGGCGAGAGCCCAAGTTAATAATTCACCCCTCCACTTT
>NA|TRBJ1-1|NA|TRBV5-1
CASSSSGTTEAFF
TGCGCCAGCAGCTCATCAGGGACCACTGAAGCTTTCTTT
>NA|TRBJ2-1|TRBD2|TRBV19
CASSVSGTSGWVEQFF
TGTGCCAGTAGTGTCTCCGGGACTAGCGGGTGGGTTGAGCAGTTCTTC
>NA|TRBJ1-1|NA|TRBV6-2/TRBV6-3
CASSYSESTRTEAFF
TGTGCCAGCAGTTACTCAGAGTCTACGAGGACCGAAGCTTTCTTT
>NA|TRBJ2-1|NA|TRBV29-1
CSGGLANEQFF
TGCAGCGGGGGGCTAGCTAATGAGCAGTTCTTC
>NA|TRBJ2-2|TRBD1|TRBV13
CASSPGTGRAGELFF
TGTGCCAGCAGCCCAGGGACAGGGCGGGCCGGGGAGCTGTTTTTT
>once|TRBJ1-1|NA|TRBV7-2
CASSLGLGRAEAFF
TGTGCCAGCAGCTTAGGACTGGGGAGAGCTGAAGCTTTCTTT
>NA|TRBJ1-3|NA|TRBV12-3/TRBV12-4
CASRGDVGNTIYF
TGTGCCAGCAGGGGGGACGTTGGAAACACCATATATTTT
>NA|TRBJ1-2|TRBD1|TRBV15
CATSTPGTVYGYTF
TGTGCCACCAGCACCCCCGGGACAGTCTATGGCTACACCTTC
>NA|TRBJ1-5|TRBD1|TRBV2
CASSGTGNQPQHF
TGTGCCAGCAGTGGGACAGGGAATCAGCCCCAGCATTTT
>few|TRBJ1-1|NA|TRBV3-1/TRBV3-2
CASSLGGGLTEAFF
TGTGCCAGCAGTCTAGGAGGGGGGCTGACTGAAGCTTTCTTT
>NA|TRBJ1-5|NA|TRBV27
CASLVQGYQPQHF
TGTGCCAGCCTGGTACAGGGTTATCAGCCCCAGCATTTT
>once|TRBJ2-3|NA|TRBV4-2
CASGTDTQYF
TGTGCCAGCGGGACAGATACGCAGTATTTT
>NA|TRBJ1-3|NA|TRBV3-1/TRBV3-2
CASSQERVKISGNTIYF
TGTGCCAGCAGCCAAGAAAGGGTGAAAATCTCTGGAAACACCATATATTTT
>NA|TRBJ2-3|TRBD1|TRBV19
CASSTQGADTQYF
TGTGCCAGTAGTACACAGGGGGCAGATACGCAGTATTTT
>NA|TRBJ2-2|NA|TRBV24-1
CATRWGRGNTGELFF
TGTGCCACCAGATGGGGACGGGGGAACACCGGGGAGCTGTTTTTT
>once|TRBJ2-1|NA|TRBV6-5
CASRLSGPYNEQFF
TGTGCCAGCAGACTGAGCGGACCCTACAATGAGCAGTTCTTC
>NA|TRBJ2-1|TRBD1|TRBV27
CASSSRDSSYNEQFF
TGTGCCAGCAGTTCTAGGGACAGCTCCTACAATGAGCAGTTCTTC
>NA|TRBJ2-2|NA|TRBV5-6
CASINNPGNTGELFF
TGTGCCAGCATCAATAATCCCGGGAACACCGGGGAGCTGTTTTTT
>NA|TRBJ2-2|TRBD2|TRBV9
CASSFRDYHTGELFF
TGTGCCAGCAGCTTCCGGGACTATCACACCGGGGAGCTGTTTTTT
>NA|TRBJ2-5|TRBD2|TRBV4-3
CASSQEGGRSGGTQYF
TGCGCCAGCAGCCAAGAGGGAGGGCGGTCCGGGGGGACCCAGTACTTC
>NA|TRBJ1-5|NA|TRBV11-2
CASSQTNRAQQHF
TGTGCCAGCAGCCAAACGAACAGGGCACAGCAGCATTTT
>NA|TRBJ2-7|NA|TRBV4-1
CASSQGRTKNEQYF
TGCGCCAGCAGCCAAGGTAGGACAAAGAACGAGCAGTACTTC
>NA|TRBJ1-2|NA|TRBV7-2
CASSSPPGAYGYTF
TGTGCCAGCAGCTCACCCCCGGGGGCCTATGGCTACACCTTC
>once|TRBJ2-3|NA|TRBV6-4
CASSPGGQSTDTQYF
TGTGCCAGCAGCCCCGGGGGACAGAGCACAGATACGCAGTATTTT
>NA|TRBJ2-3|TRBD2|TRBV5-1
CASSLTSGSTDTQYF
TGCGCCAGCAGCTTGACTAGCGGGAGCACAGATACGCAGTATTTT
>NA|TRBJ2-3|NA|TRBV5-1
CASSLAASTDTQYF
TGCGCCAGCAGCTTGGCCGCCAGCACAGATACGCAGTATTTT
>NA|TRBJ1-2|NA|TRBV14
CASSPNTGTNYGYTF
TGTGCCAGCAGCCCCAATACAGGGACCAACTATGGCTACACCTTC
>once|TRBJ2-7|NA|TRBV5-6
CASREGQGGVEQYF
TGTGCCAGCAGGGAGGGGCAGGGAGGTGTCGAGCAGTACTTC
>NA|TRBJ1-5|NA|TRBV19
CASSTTHRDNSNQPQHF
TGTGCCAGTAGTACAACTCACAGGGACAATAGCAATCAGCCCCAGCATTTT
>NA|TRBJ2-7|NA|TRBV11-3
CASTSDRNEQYF
TGTGCCAGCACCTCAGACCGTAACGAGCAGTACTTC
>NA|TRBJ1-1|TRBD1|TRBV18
CASTRDRGMNTEAFF
TGTGCCAGCACTCGGGACAGGGGCATGAACACTGAAGCTTTCTTT
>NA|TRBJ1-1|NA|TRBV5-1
CASSLVHGGSTEAFF
TGCGCCAGCAGCTTGGTCCACGGAGGGAGCACTGAAGCTTTCTTT